These 5 T cell receptor beta chains originate from one sample sequenced in a study of cytomegalovirus exposure and HLA in healthy donors (dated by TCRdb to 2015 to 2018). Library method: the immunoSEQ multiplex PCR assay. The multiplex PCR relied on a mix of 60 forward primers for TCR Vbeta segments and 13 reverse primers for TCR Jbeta segments. Imported from immuneACCESS, the table was reduced by TCRdb to in-frame sequences with V and J called. These copies leave out some clones; in studies compared against another copy, an unresolved V gene accounts for under half, and the cause of the remainder is not known. The sample table records over 150,000 clones; 65% to 75% of these occur just once. The top ten constitute about 4.4% of the sample. Sequencing was done on a sample of PBMCs. Every receptor here comes from a man under 40 in good health and CMV-seropositive.

The V gene is TRBV25-1, the J gene TRBJ1-1, with D possibly being TRBD1 (6 bases). V dropped 3 bases and J dropped 7 bases, with 6 bases sitting between them. The CDR3 has 11 amino acids. The V gene's germline CDR1 is MGHDK and CDR2 SYGVNS. This chain's CDR3 is CASSDRGEAFF. The CDR3, as DNA: TGTGCCAGCAGTGACAGGGGTGAAGCTTTCTTT. The whole variable domain, filled in from reference TRBV25-1 and TRBJ1-1, reads EADIYQTPRYLVIGTGKKITLECSQTMGHDKMYWYQQDPGMELHLIHYSYGVNSTEKGDLSSESTVSRIRTEHFPLTLESARPSHTSQYLCASSDRGEAFFGQGTRLTVV.

This clone was recorded a few times. A junction boundary mismatches the germline segment, possibly from a read error. The chain couples TRBV7-7 to TRBJ1-1; 9 bases fit TRBD1. The CDR3 extends over 16 amino acids. CDR1 is SSHAT, CDR2 FNYEAQ, per germline (reference sequence). This CDR3 is CASSLAIWDREGEAFF. The CDR3 DNA sequence: TGTGCTAGCAGCTTAGCGATTTGGGACAGGGAGGGTGAAGCTTTCTTT.

The chain uses TRBV19 and TRBJ2-3; 13 positions agree with TRBD2. V shed 7 bases and J 4 bases; nucleotides not matched to a gene: 2. The germline V gene encodes CDR1 LNHDA and CDR2 SQIVND (reference sequence). The CDR3 contains 14 residues. The CDR3 region is CASKLAGGPDTQYF. CDR3 nucleotide sequence: TGTGCCAGTAAACTAGCGGGAGGGCCAGATACGCAGTATTTT.

The chain carries TRBV14 and TRBJ1-2; D gene unclear. Looked up from germline, CDR1 is SGHDN and CDR2 is FVKESK. V was clipped by 4 bases and J by 3 bases, with 12 bases between them. The CDR3 covers 14 residues. CDR3 region: CASSRSASHYGYTF. In nucleotides, the CDR3 is TGTGCCAGCAGCCGGAGCGCCTCCCACTATGGCTACACCTTC. Using reference TRBV14 and TRBJ1-2 for the parts outside the CDR3, the full variable domain is EAGVTQFPSHSVIEKGQTVTLRCDPISGHDNLYWYRRVMGKEIKFLLHFVKESKQDESGMPNNRFLAERTGGTYSTLKVQPAELEDSGVYFCASSRSASHYGYTFGSGTRLTVV.

This chain joins TRBV4-1 and TRBJ1-1; D is possibly TRBD1 (6 bases). The V gene's germline CDR1 is MGHRA and CDR2 YSYEKL. CDR3 length: 14 residues. V was cut by 4 bases and J by 5 bases, with 14 bases left in between. The CDR3 sequence: CASSPPGGLTEAFF. The CDR3 DNA follows: TGCGCCAGCAGCCCCCCCGGGGGGCTAACTGAAGCTTTCTTT.